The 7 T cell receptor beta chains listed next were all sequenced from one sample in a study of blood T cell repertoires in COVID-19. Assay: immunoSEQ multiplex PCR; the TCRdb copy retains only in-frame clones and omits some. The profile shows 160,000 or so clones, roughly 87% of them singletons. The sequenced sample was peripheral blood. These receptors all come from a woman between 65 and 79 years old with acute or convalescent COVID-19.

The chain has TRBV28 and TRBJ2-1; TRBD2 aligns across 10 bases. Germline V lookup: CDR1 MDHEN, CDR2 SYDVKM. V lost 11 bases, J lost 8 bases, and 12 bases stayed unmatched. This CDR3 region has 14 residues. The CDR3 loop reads CAALERGGLDEQFF. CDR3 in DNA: TGTGCCGCCCTAGAGCGGGGGGGCCTCGATGAGCAGTTCTTC.

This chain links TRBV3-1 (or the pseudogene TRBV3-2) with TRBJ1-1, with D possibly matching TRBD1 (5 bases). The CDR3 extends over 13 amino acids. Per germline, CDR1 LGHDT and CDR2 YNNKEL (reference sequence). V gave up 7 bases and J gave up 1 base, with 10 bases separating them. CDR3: CASTWGENTEAFF. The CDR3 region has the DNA TGTGCCAGCACCTGGGGGGAGAACACTGAAGCTTTCTTT.

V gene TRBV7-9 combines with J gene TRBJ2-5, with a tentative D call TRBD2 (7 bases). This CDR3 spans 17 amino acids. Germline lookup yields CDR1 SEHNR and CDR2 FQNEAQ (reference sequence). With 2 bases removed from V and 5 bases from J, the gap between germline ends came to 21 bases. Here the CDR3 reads CASSLPLWGREKETQYF. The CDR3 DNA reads TGTGCCAGCAGCTTACCCCTCTGGGGGCGGGAGAAGGAGACCCAGTACTTC.

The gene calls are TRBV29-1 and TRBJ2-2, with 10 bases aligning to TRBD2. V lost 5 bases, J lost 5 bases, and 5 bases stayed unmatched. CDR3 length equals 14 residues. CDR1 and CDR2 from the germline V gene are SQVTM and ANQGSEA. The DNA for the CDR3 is TGCAGCGTTAGCGGGGGGGCCTTTACCGGGGAGCTGTTTTTT. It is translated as CSVSGGAFTGELFF.

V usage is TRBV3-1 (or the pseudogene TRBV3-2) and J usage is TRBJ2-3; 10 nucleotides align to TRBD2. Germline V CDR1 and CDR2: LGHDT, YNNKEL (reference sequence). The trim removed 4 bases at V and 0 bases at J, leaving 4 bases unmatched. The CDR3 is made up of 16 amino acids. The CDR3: CASSRLAGASTDTQYF. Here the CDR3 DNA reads TGTGCCAGCAGCCGCCTAGCGGGAGCTAGCACAGATACGCAGTATTTT.

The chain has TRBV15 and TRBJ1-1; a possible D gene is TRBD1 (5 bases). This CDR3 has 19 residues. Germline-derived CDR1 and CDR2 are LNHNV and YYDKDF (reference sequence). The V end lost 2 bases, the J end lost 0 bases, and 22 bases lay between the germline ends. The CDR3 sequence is CATSRRPPSLRGMNTEAFF. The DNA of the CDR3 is TGTGCCACCAGCAGAAGGCCGCCCTCCCTTAGGGGTATGAACACTGAAGCTTTCTTT.

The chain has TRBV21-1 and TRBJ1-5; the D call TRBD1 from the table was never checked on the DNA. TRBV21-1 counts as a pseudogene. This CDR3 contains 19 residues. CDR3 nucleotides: TGTGCCAGCAGCAAAGTCGGAAGAAGGGGACAGTCTAGCAATCAGCCCCAGCATTTT. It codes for CASSKVGRRGQSSNQPQHF.